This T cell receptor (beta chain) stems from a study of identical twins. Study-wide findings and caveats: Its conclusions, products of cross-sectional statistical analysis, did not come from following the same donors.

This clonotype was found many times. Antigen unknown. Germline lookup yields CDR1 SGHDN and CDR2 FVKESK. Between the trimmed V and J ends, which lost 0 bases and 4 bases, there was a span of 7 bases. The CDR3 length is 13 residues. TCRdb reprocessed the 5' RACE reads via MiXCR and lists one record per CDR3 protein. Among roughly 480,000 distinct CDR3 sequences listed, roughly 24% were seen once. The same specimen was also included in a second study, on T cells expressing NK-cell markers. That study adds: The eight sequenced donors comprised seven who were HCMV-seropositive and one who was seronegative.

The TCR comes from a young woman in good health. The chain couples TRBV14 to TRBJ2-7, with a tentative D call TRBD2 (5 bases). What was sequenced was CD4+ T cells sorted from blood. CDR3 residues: CASSQDRGYEQYF. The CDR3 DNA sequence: TGTGCCAGCAGCCAAGATAGAGGGTACGAGCAGTACTTC.